This T cell receptor (beta chain) comes out of a study of response to subunit inactivated influenza vaccine. Study-level findings and limits: The authors offered the suggestion that each seasonal influenza vaccination recruits few new T cells.

TCRdb processed the RT-PCR reads anew with MiXCR; each CDR3 protein has one entry. There are some 520,000 distinct CDR3 sequences in the sample; more than 15% occur only once, and less than 4% lies in the top ten. Notes on this clonotype: Its matching antigen is unknown.

The CDR3 is 14 residues long. Germline lookup yields CDR1 SGHRS and CDR2 YFSETQ. The ends were cut back, 4 bases at V and 2 bases at J, with 11 bases in the middle. The V call is TRBV5-1, the J call TRBJ2-3; D not resolved. The sample was CD4+ T cells sorted from PBMCs, taken roughly 24 months after vaccination. This receptor was identified in a man between 50 and 75 years old who received an inactivated influenza vaccine. CDR3 bases: TGCGCCAGCAGCAACGACATTATCACAGATACGCAGTATTTT. Protein: CASSNDIITDTQYF.